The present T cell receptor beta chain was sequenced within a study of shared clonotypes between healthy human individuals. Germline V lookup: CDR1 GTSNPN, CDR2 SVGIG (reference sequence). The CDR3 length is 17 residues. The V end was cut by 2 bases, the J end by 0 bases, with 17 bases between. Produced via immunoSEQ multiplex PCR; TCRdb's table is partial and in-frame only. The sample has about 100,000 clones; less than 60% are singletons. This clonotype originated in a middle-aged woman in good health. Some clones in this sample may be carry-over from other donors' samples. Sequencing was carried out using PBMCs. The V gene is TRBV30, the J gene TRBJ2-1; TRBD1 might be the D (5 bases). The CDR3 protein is CAWSRGNLRFSYNEQFF. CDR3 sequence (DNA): TGTGCCTGGAGTAGGGGCAACTTGCGCTTCTCCTACAATGAGCAGTTCTTC.